The clone carrying this T cell receptor beta chain has a single count. The antigen is not known. The sample originates from a study of CD4+ T cells in melanoma. Overall study results and limits: A reported correlation linked neoantigen-specific CD4+ T cells to CD8+, macrophage and B cell function.

CDR1 and CDR2 from the germline V gene are MNHEY and SMNVEV (reference sequence). V was shortened by 0 bases and J by 7 bases, with 15 bases between the two germline ends. CDR3 length equals 16 residues. Produced via immunoSEQ multiplex PCR; TCRdb's table is partial and in-frame only. Here the sample spans 15,000 to 20,000 clones, 81% being singletons. The origin of this receptor is a human donor with melanoma. The sequencing sample was made of cells from a culture (not recorded whether cultured in vitro). The V and J genes are TRBV27 and TRBJ2-2, with a possible D match to TRBD2 (6 bases). The chain's CDR3 is CASSLSWTNRGGELFF. The CDR3 DNA sequence: TGTGCCAGCAGTTTATCCTGGACTAACCGGGGCGGGGAGCTGTTTTTT.